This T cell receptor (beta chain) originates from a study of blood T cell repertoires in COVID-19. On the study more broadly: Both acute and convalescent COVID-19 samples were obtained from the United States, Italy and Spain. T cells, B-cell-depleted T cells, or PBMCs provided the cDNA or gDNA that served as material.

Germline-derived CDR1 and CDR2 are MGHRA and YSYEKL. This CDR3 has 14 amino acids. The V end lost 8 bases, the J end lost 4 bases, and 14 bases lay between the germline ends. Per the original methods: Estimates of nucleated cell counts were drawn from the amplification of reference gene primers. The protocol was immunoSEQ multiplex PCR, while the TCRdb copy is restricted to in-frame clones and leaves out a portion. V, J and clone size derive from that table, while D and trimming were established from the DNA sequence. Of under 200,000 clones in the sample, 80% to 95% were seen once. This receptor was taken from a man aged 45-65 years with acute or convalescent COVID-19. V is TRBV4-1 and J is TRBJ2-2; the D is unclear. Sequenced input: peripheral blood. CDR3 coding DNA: TGCGCCAGCCGAATCCACACGGGCACCGGGGAGCTGTTTTTT. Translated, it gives CASRIHTGTGELFF.